This T cell receptor beta chain was identified in a study of PD-1 blockade in classical Hodgkin lymphoma. Study in general: Patients got intravenous nivolumab 3 mg/kg every 2 weeks.

Repertoires were generated with immunoSEQ multiplex PCR, while TCRdb's copy carries only in-frame clones and drops some. The table records roughly 7,000 clones, approximately 85% of them present only once. Remarks on this clone: As yet, its antigen is unknown.

Study results and limitations: Initiation of nivolumab under 1 year after ASCT led to exclusion of patients. According to reports, newly diagnosed patients had lower baseline TCR diversity than healthy donors, and relapsed/refractory patients had lower baseline TCR diversity still.

Trimming took 2 bases from V and 6 from J, leaving 6 bases between them. The CDR3 totals 12 residues. In germline, CDR1 is SGHDT, CDR2 YYEEEE. In every patient, relapse followed autologous stem cell transplantation, while exposure to brentuximab vedotin differed. The starting material was peripheral blood mononuclear cells (PBMCs), obtained at baseline. The TCR sequence derives from a human donor with classical Hodgkin lymphoma. The V call is TRBV5-6, the J call TRBJ2-1; no clear D gene. The CDR3 sequence is CASSFSANEQFF. In DNA, the CDR3 is TGTGCCAGCAGCTTTTCCGCCAATGAGCAGTTCTTC. The full variable domain, its missing parts supplied by reference TRBV5-6 and TRBJ2-1, is DAGVTQSPTHLIKTRGQQVTLRCSPKSGHDTVSWYQQALGQGPQFIFQYYEEEERQRGNFPDRFSGHQFPNYSSELNVNALLLGDSALYLCASSFSANEQFFGPGTRLTVL.